Listed below are T cell receptor beta chains from one sample, sequenced in a study. MiXCR, applied by TCRdb to the 5' RACE reads, yields one record per CDR3 protein. In the table there are some 5,600 distinct CDR3 sequences, around 60% of which are singletons. The material sequenced was naive CD4+ T cells sorted from blood. These receptors came from a female donor with breast cancer. The CDR3 runs from the conserved cysteine through the conserved F or W. The order of the fields is V gene, clone size, J gene, D gene, CDR3 DNA, CDR3 protein. D genes are given only for firm matches. Expanded clones get a size class; other rows say once, few or many, or leave the size out.

v_gene: TRBV20-1; abundance: NA; j_gene: TRBJ1-3; d_gene: NA; CDR3nt: TGCAGTGCTAGCCCAGGCGGAAGCTCTGGAAACACCATATATTTT; CDR3aa: CSASPGGSSGNTIYF
v_gene: TRBV7-2; abundance: NA; j_gene: TRBJ2-1; d_gene: NA; CDR3nt: TGTGCCAGCAGCTTAGGTGTGGGTGAGCAGTTCTTC; CDR3aa: CASSLGVGEQFF
v_gene: TRBV27; abundance: NA; j_gene: TRBJ2-7; d_gene: NA; CDR3nt: TGTGCCAGCAGTTTATTGCGGACCGGAAGCTCCTACGAGCAGTACTTC; CDR3aa: CASSLLRTGSSYEQYF
v_gene: TRBV4-1; abundance: once; j_gene: TRBJ1-1; d_gene: NA; CDR3nt: TGCGCCAGCAGCCAAATGGGGATGAACACTGAAGCTTTCTTT; CDR3aa: CASSQMGMNTEAFF
v_gene: TRBV29-1; abundance: NA; j_gene: TRBJ2-5; d_gene: TRBD2; CDR3nt: TGCAGCGTTGATTCGCTAGCGGGAGGGAAGACCCAGTACTTC; CDR3aa: CSVDSLAGGKTQYF
v_gene: TRBV20-1; abundance: NA; j_gene: TRBJ1-5; d_gene: NA; CDR3nt: TGCAGTGCTAGGCCCGACATGAATCAGCCCCAGCATTTT; CDR3aa: CSARPDMNQPQHF
v_gene: TRBV19; abundance: once; j_gene: TRBJ2-2; d_gene: NA; CDR3nt: TGTGCCAGTAGTAGTCGGGAGCCGTACTCCGGGGAGCTGTTTTTT; CDR3aa: CASSSREPYSGELFF
v_gene: TRBV7-9; abundance: NA; j_gene: TRBJ2-2; d_gene: NA; CDR3nt: TGTGCCAGCCGCCCCGCGGCAGGGTCATCCGGGGAGCTGTTTTTT; CDR3aa: CASRPAAGSSGELFF
v_gene: TRBV6-6; abundance: few; j_gene: TRBJ2-1; d_gene: NA; CDR3nt: TGTGCCAGCAGTTACTCCGCGGTTGGGGGGAATGAGCAGTTCTTC; CDR3aa: CASSYSAVGGNEQFF
v_gene: TRBV5-1; abundance: few; j_gene: TRBJ2-3; d_gene: NA; CDR3nt: TGCGCCAGCAGCTTGTGGTTTGAGGGCCCAGATACGCAGTATTTT; CDR3aa: CASSLWFEGPDTQYF
v_gene: TRBV20-1; abundance: large; j_gene: TRBJ1-6; d_gene: NA; CDR3nt: TGCAGTGCTAGATCGGGTGGGGTGTCACCCCTCCACTTT; CDR3aa: CSARSGGVSPLHF
v_gene: TRBV29-1; abundance: NA; j_gene: TRBJ2-5; d_gene: TRBD2; CDR3nt: TGCAGCGCCACCCAACTAGCGGAACAAGAGACCCAGTACTTC; CDR3aa: CSATQLAEQETQYF
v_gene: TRBV12-3/TRBV12-4; abundance: few; j_gene: TRBJ2-3; d_gene: TRBD2; CDR3nt: TGTGCCAGCAGCCGCCGTAGAGCGGGAGGGCCATGGGATACGCAGTATTTT; CDR3aa: CASSRRRAGGPWDTQYF
v_gene: TRBV20-1; abundance: few; j_gene: TRBJ2-2; d_gene: NA; CDR3nt: TGCAGTGCTAGATCCAGCGGGCACACCGGGGAGCTGTTTTTT; CDR3aa: CSARSSGHTGELFF
v_gene: TRBV12-3/TRBV12-4; abundance: NA; j_gene: TRBJ2-2; d_gene: TRBD1; CDR3nt: TGTGCCAGCATGGGACAGGGAGACACCGGGGAGCTGTTTTTT; CDR3aa: CASMGQGDTGELFF
v_gene: TRBV20-1; abundance: NA; j_gene: TRBJ1-6; d_gene: NA; CDR3nt: TGCAGTGTCCGGGCCCGGGCGGGCAATTCACCCCTCCACTTT; CDR3aa: CSVRARAGNSPLHF
v_gene: TRBV3-1; abundance: NA; j_gene: TRBJ1-1; d_gene: NA; CDR3nt: TGTGCCAGCAGCCAAGGCGCAATGAACACTGAAGCTTTCTTT; CDR3aa: CASSQGAMNTEAFF
v_gene: TRBV30; abundance: few; j_gene: TRBJ2-5; d_gene: TRBD1; CDR3nt: TGTGCCTGGACCCCGGACAGGGACGAGACCCAGTACTTC; CDR3aa: CAWTPDRDETQYF
v_gene: TRBV20-1; abundance: NA; j_gene: TRBJ2-3; d_gene: TRBD2; CDR3nt: TGCAGTGCTGGAGTCGTAGCGGGGGACACAGATACGCAGTATTTT; CDR3aa: CSAGVVAGDTDTQYF
v_gene: TRBV25-1; abundance: NA; j_gene: TRBJ2-1; d_gene: TRBD2; CDR3nt: TGTGCCAGCAGTGACCCCAGCGGGAGCCTCTACAATGAGCAGTTCTTC; CDR3aa: CASSDPSGSLYNEQFF
v_gene: TRBV6-2/TRBV6-3; abundance: NA; j_gene: TRBJ1-2; d_gene: NA; CDR3nt: TGTGCCAGCAGTTACTCCGGGCCTCTTAACTATGGCTACACCTTC; CDR3aa: CASSYSGPLNYGYTF
v_gene: TRBV10-3; abundance: NA; j_gene: TRBJ1-4; d_gene: NA; CDR3nt: TGTGCCATCAGTGAGGCGACGGATGAAAAACTGTTTTTT; CDR3aa: CAISEATDEKLFF
v_gene: TRBV11-1; abundance: NA; j_gene: TRBJ2-7; d_gene: NA; CDR3nt: TGTGCCAGCAGCCGACAGAGGGACGAGCAGTACTTC; CDR3aa: CASSRQRDEQYF
v_gene: TRBV10-3; abundance: few; j_gene: TRBJ2-1; d_gene: NA; CDR3nt: TGTGCCACCCGACCCGGGAGAGGTGAGCAGTTCTTC; CDR3aa: CATRPGRGEQFF
v_gene: TRBV2; abundance: few; j_gene: TRBJ1-1; d_gene: NA; CDR3nt: TGTGCCAGCACGGGCAGGTCGAACACTGAAGCTTTCTTT; CDR3aa: CASTGRSNTEAFF
v_gene: TRBV20-1; abundance: NA; j_gene: TRBJ2-5; d_gene: NA; CDR3nt: TGCAGTGCTAGGGACGGAAAAGAGACCCAGTACTTC; CDR3aa: CSARDGKETQYF
v_gene: TRBV20-1; abundance: few; j_gene: TRBJ2-3; d_gene: TRBD2; CDR3nt: TGCAGTGTTCGCGGGACTAACACAGATACGCAGTATTTT; CDR3aa: CSVRGTNTDTQYF
v_gene: TRBV29-1; abundance: few; j_gene: TRBJ2-5; d_gene: TRBD2; CDR3nt: TGCAGCGTCCGACTAGCGGGAGGGGAGACCCAGTACTTC; CDR3aa: CSVRLAGGETQYF
v_gene: TRBV10-3; abundance: NA; j_gene: TRBJ2-1; d_gene: NA; CDR3nt: TGTGCCATCAGCCCTACTGCCGACCGAGGGGGTTACAATGAGCAGTTCTTC; CDR3aa: CAISPTADRGGYNEQFF
v_gene: TRBV23-1; abundance: once; j_gene: TRBJ1-4; d_gene: NA; CDR3nt: TGCGCCAGCAGTCAAGCCGAAAAACTGTTTTTT; CDR3aa: CASSQAEKLFF
v_gene: TRBV7-2; abundance: NA; j_gene: TRBJ2-3; d_gene: NA; CDR3nt: TGTGCCAGCAGCGATGGACCCACAGATACGCAGTATTTT; CDR3aa: CASSDGPTDTQYF
v_gene: TRBV29-1; abundance: NA; j_gene: TRBJ2-3; d_gene: NA; CDR3nt: TGCAGCGTTGTTTTTCTAACGGATACGCAGTATTTT; CDR3aa: CSVVFLTDTQYF
v_gene: TRBV30; abundance: NA; j_gene: TRBJ1-3; d_gene: NA; CDR3nt: TGTGCCTGGAGTGGGACAGATGGAAACACCATATATTTT; CDR3aa: CAWSGTDGNTIYF
v_gene: TRBV7-9; abundance: once; j_gene: TRBJ2-1; d_gene: NA; CDR3nt: TGTGCCAGCAGCCACTCGGTTTCCTACAATGAGCAGTTCTTC; CDR3aa: CASSHSVSYNEQFF
v_gene: TRBV20-1; abundance: NA; j_gene: TRBJ1-6; d_gene: TRBD1; CDR3nt: TGCGGTGCTAGCCGGGACAGGAGATCCTCACCCCTCCACTTT; CDR3aa: CGASRDRRSSPLHF
v_gene: TRBV20-1; abundance: NA; j_gene: TRBJ2-7; d_gene: NA; CDR3nt: TGCGGTGCTCGCCGGGACGGAGGTCTCGACGAGCAGTACTTC; CDR3aa: CGARRDGGLDEQYF
v_gene: TRBV5-1; abundance: NA; j_gene: TRBJ1-1; d_gene: NA; CDR3nt: TGCGCCAGCAGGAAAGCTGTAGGGGACACTGAAGCTTTCTTT; CDR3aa: CASRKAVGDTEAFF
v_gene: TRBV20-1; abundance: NA; j_gene: TRBJ1-3; d_gene: NA; CDR3nt: TGCAGCAAAAGGGTTGGAAACACCATATATTTT; CDR3aa: CSKRVGNTIYF
v_gene: TRBV20-1; abundance: once; j_gene: TRBJ2-7; d_gene: NA; CDR3nt: TGCAGTGCAACCCAAAATAGACTATCTGGCGAGCAGTACTTC; CDR3aa: CSATQNRLSGEQYF
v_gene: TRBV11-2; abundance: NA; j_gene: TRBJ1-1; d_gene: NA; CDR3nt: TGTGCCAGCAGCTCCAGACAGCGACGAGAAGCTTTCTTT; CDR3aa: CASSSRQRREAFF
v_gene: TRBV12-3/TRBV12-4; abundance: NA; j_gene: TRBJ1-5; d_gene: TRBD1; CDR3nt: TGTGCCAGCAGTGCTAGGACAGGTGAAGGCAATCAGCCCCAGCATTTT; CDR3aa: CASSARTGEGNQPQHF
v_gene: TRBV28; abundance: NA; j_gene: TRBJ2-1; d_gene: NA; CDR3nt: TGTGCCAGCAGTTTTGGGGCTCCGAGAGATGAGCAGTTCTTC; CDR3aa: CASSFGAPRDEQFF
v_gene: TRBV28; abundance: NA; j_gene: TRBJ2-3; d_gene: TRBD2; CDR3nt: TGTGCCAGCTACCCTAGCGGGGGGGGAACAGATACGCAGTATTTT; CDR3aa: CASYPSGGGTDTQYF
v_gene: TRBV28; abundance: NA; j_gene: TRBJ1-5; d_gene: NA; CDR3nt: TGTGCCAGCAGTTTACTAGGTCAGCCCCAGCATTTT; CDR3aa: CASSLLGQPQHF
v_gene: TRBV7-2; abundance: few; j_gene: TRBJ1-1; d_gene: NA; CDR3nt: TGTGCCAGCAGCCCGATGATGAACACTGAAGCTTTCTTT; CDR3aa: CASSPMMNTEAFF
v_gene: TRBV20-1; abundance: NA; j_gene: TRBJ1-2; d_gene: NA; CDR3nt: TGCAGTGCTAGTCCCCGGGTTGAAGGCTACACCTTC; CDR3aa: CSASPRVEGYTF
v_gene: TRBV30; abundance: NA; j_gene: TRBJ2-2; d_gene: NA; CDR3nt: TGTGCCTGGTCCTTAACCCTGGCATACACCGGGGAGCTGTTTTTT; CDR3aa: CAWSLTLAYTGELFF
v_gene: TRBV20-1; abundance: NA; j_gene: TRBJ2-7; d_gene: NA; CDR3nt: TGCAGTGCTAGCGGTAGCCCCGACGAGCAGTACTTC; CDR3aa: CSASGSPDEQYF
v_gene: TRBV29-1; abundance: large; j_gene: TRBJ1-2; d_gene: NA; CDR3nt: TGCAGCGCTGGGGGACCCGATTACTATGGCTACACCTTC; CDR3aa: CSAGGPDYYGYTF
v_gene: TRBV4-1; abundance: NA; j_gene: TRBJ2-2; d_gene: TRBD1; CDR3nt: TGCGCCAGCAGCCAAGAAGGGGGCTGGGCCGGGGAGCTGTTTTTT; CDR3aa: CASSQEGGWAGELFF
v_gene: TRBV20-1; abundance: NA; j_gene: TRBJ2-2; d_gene: TRBD2; CDR3nt: TGCAGTGCTAGAGTATTGGGGGCTAGCGGGACGAACACCGGGGAGCTGTTTTTT; CDR3aa: CSARVLGASGTNTGELFF